The clone carrying this TCR beta chain was counted a few times. This record belongs to a study of response to subunit inactivated influenza vaccine. TCRdb recomputed calls from the RT-PCR reads with MiXCR, one row per CDR3 protein. Among around 570,000 distinct CDR3 sequences listed, about 11% were seen once. From germline, CDR1 is SGHRS and CDR2 YFSETQ. The CDR3 sequence is 13 residues long. J lost 8 bases, V lost 2 bases, and 4 bases had no gene match. The same sample was also studied in work on T cells expressing NK-cell markers. That study reports: A 5'RACE template switching approach incorporating UMIs was used to make TCR beta cDNA. The use of an anti-gamma-delta TCR antibody, which was added in several experiments, restricted sorting to T cells expressing alpha-beta TCR.

The clonotype was recovered from a man aged 50-60 years who received an inactivated influenza vaccine. The rearrangement links TRBV5-1 to TRBJ2-1; 7 bases are a match to TRBD1. The material was PBMCs from blood, obtained on the day of vaccination. Written as DNA, the CDR3 is TGCGCCAGCAGCTTCGGGACAGCCGATGAGCAGTTCTTC. Its protein is CASSFGTADEQFF. The complete variable domain, with remaining parts taken from reference TRBV5-1 and TRBJ2-1, reads KAGVTQTPRYLIKTRGQQVTLSCSPISGHRSVSWYQQTPGQGLQFLFEYFSETQRNKGNFPGRFSGRQFSNSRSEMNVSTLELGDSALYLCASSFGTADEQFFGPGTRLTVL.